This section outlines one T cell receptor beta chain sequence together with its context. Researchers ran the PCR with 60 Vbeta and 13 Jbeta primers. The protocol was immunoSEQ multiplex PCR, while the TCRdb copy is restricted to in-frame clones and leaves out a portion. The sample lists around 210,000 clones, 78% occurring once. Donors were nominally healthy when sampled, though unrecorded immune exposures were likely. This entry is derived from a study of cytomegalovirus exposure and HLA in healthy donors. The clonotype was recovered from a boy younger than 18 in good health and CMV-seronegative. Sample: PBMCs.

CDR3 bases: TGTGCCAGCAGCGACCCGGCAGGGGACCCTAATGAGCAGTTCTTC. Translated: CASSDPAGDPNEQFF. The V gene is TRBV7-8, the J gene TRBJ2-1, with D possibly being TRBD1 (6 bases). This CDR3 contains 15 residues. Germline lookup yields CDR1 SGHVS and CDR2 FQNEAQ. Trimming removed 5 bases from V and 7 bases from J, with 18 bases in between. The full variable domain, completed using reference TRBV7-8 and TRBJ2-1, is GAGVSQSPRYKVAKRGQDVALRCDPISGHVSLFWYQQALGQGPEFLTYFQNEAQLDKSGLPSDRFFAERPEGSVSTLKIQRTQQEDSAVYLCASSDPAGDPNEQFFGPGTRLTVL.